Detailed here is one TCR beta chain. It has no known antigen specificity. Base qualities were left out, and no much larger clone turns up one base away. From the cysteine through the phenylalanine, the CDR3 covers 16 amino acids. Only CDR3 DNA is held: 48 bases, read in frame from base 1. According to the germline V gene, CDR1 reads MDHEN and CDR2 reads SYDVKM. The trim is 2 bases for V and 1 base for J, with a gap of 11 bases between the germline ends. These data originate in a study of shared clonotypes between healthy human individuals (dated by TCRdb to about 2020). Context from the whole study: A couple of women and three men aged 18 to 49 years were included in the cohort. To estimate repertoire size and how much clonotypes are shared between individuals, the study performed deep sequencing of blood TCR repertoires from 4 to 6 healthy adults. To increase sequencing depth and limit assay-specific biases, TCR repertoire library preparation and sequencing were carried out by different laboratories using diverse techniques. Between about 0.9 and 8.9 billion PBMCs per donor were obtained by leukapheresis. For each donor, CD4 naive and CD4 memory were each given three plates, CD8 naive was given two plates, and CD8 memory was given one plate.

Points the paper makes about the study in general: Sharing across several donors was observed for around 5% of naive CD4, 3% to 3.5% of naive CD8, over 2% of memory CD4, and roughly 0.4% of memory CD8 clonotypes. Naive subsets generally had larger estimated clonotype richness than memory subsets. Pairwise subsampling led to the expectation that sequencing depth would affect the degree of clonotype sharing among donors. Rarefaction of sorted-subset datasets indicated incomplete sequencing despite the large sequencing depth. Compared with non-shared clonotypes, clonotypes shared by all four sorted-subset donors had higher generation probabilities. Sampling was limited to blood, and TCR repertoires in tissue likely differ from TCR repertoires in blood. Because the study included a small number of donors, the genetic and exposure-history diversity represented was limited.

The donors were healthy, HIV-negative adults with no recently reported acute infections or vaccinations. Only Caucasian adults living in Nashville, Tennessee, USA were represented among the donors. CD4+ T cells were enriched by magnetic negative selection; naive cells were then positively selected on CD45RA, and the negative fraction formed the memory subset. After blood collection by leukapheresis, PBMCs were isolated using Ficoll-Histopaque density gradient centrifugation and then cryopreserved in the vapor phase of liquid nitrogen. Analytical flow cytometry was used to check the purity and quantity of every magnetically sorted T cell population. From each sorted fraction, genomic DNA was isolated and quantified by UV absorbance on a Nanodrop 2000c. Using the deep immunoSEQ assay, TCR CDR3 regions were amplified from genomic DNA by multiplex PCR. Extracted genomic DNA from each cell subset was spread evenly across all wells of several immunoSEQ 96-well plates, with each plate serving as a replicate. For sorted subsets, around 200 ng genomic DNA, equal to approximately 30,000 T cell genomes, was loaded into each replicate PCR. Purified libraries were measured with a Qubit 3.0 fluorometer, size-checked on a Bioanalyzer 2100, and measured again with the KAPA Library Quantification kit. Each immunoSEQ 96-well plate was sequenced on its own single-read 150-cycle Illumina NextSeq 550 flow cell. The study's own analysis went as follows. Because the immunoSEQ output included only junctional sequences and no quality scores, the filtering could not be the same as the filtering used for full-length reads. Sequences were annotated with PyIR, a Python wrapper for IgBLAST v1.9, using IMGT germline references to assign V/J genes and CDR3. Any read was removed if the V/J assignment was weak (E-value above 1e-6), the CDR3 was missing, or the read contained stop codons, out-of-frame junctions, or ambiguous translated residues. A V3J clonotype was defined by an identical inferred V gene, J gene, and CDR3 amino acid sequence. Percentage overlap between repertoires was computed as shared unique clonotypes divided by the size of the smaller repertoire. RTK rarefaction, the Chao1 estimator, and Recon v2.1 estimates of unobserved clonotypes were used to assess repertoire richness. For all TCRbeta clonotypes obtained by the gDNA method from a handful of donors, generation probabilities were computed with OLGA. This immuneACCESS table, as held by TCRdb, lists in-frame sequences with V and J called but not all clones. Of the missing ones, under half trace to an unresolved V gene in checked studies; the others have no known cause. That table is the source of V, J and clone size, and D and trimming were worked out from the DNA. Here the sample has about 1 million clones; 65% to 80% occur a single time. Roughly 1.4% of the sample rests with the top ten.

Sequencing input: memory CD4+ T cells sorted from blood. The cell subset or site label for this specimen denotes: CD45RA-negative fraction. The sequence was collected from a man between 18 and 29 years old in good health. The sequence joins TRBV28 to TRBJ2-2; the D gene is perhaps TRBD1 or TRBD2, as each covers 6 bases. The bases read TGTGCCAGCAGTTTAGGTGGAGGGGGGAACACCGGGGAGCTGTTTTTT. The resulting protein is CASSLGGGGNTGELFF.